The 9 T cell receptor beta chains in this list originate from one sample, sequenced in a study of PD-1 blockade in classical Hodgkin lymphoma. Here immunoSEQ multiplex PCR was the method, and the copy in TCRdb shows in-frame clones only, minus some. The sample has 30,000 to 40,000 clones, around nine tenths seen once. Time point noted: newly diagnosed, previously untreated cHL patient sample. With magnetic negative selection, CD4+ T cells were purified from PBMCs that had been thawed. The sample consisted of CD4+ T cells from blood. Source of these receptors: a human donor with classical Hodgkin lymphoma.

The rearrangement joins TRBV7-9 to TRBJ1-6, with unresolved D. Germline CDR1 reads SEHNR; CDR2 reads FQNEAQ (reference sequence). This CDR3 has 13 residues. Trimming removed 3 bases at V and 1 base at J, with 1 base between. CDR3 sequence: CASSFSYNSPLHF. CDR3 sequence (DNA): TGTGCCAGCAGCTTTTCCTATAATTCACCCCTCCACTTT.

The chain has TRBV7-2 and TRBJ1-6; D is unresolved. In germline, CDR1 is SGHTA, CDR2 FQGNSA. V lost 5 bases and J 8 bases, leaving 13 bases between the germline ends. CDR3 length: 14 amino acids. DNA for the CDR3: TGTGCCAGCAGCCAGACACCCGCCGATTCACCCCTCCACTTT. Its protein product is CASSQTPADSPLHF.

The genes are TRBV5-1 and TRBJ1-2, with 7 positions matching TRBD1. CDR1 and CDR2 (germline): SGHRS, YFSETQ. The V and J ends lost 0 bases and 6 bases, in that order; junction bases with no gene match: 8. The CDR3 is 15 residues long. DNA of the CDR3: TGCGCCAGCAGCTTGGGGGGACAGAGACCGAATGGCTACACCTTC. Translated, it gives CASSLGGQRPNGYTF. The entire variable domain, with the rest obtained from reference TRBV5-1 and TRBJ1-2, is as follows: KAGVTQTPRYLIKTRGQQVTLSCSPISGHRSVSWYQQTPGQGLQFLFEYFSETQRNKGNFPGRFSGRQFSNSRSEMNVSTLELGDSALYLCASSLGGQRPNGYTFGSGTRLTVV.

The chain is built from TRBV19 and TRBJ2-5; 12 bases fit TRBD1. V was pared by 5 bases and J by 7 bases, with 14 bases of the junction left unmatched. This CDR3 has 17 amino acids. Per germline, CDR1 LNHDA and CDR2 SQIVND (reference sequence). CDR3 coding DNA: TGTGCCAGTAGTCAATACGGCGGGACAGGGGGCTTGGGGACCCAGTACTTC. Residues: CASSQYGGTGGLGTQYF.

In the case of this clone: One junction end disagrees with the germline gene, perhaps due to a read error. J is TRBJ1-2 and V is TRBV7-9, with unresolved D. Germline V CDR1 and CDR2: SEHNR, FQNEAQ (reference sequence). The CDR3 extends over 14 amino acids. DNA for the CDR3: TGTGCCAGCAGCCTAGCATTGATAAACTATGGCTACACCTTC. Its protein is CASSLALINYGYTF.

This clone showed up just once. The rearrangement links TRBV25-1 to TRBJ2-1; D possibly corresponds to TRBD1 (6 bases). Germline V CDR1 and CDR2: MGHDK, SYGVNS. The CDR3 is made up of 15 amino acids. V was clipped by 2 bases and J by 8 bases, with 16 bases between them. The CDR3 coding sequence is TGTGCCAGCAGTGAAACGAGGGGGAAGGCTGATGAGCAGTTCTTC. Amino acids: CASSETRGKADEQFF. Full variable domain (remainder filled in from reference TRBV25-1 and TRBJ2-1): EADIYQTPRYLVIGTGKKITLECSQTMGHDKMYWYQQDPGMELHLIHYSYGVNSTEKGDLSSESTVSRIRTEHFPLTLESARPSHTSQYLCASSETRGKADEQFFGPGTRLTVL.

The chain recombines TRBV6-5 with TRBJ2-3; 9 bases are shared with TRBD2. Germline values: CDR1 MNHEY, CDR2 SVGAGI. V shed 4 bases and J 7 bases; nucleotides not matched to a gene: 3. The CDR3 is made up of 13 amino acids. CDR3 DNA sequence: TGTGCCAGCAGTTCGGGACTAGCAAATACGCAGTATTTT. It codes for CASSSGLANTQYF.

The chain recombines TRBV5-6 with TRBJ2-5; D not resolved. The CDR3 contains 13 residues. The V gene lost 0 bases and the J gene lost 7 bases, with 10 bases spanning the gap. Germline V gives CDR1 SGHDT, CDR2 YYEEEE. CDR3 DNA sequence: TGTGCCAGCAGCTTGGGAGCGAGTAGGACCCAGTACTTC. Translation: CASSLGASRTQYF.

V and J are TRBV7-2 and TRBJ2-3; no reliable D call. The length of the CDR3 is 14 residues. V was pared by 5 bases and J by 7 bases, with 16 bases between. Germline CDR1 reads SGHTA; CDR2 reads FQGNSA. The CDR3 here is CASSPSVGMNTQYF. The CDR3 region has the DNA TGTGCCAGCAGCCCCTCGGTGGGAATGAATACGCAGTATTTT.